Following are 20 T cell receptor beta chains from one sample sequenced in a study of T cells in Graves' hyperthyroidism and ophthalmopathy. Amplification yielded TCR beta CDR3 regions, with RNA transcripts as the source. First-round RT-PCR of the TCR CDR3 relied on the HTBI primer set. TCRdb used MiXCR to reprocess the multiplex PCR reads, holding one entry per CDR3 protein. This sample has around 690,000 distinct CDR3 sequences, with 15% to 20% found just once. Sequenced material: blood. These receptors originate from a man over 45 with Graves' hyperthyroidism.

This clonotype showed up many times. The chain uses TRBV12-3 or TRBV12-4 and TRBJ1-1; D is unclear. The V end lost 7 bases, the J end lost 2 bases, and 14 bases lay between the germline ends. CDR3 size: 14 residues. The CDR3 nucleotides are TGTGCCAGCATCCCGGGTAAGGGCAACACTGAAGCTTTCTTT. Protein: CASIPGKGNTEAFF.

The V gene is TRBV6-1, the J gene TRBJ2-3, with a possible D match to TRBD1 (5 bases). The CDR3 covers 15 residues. The V end lost 9 bases, the J end lost 0 bases, and 16 bases lay between the germline ends. CDR1 is MNHNS, CDR2 SASEGT, per germline. The CDR3 protein is CASGGARRSTDTQYF. Here the CDR3 DNA reads TGTGCCAGTGGTGGGGCGCGGCGAAGCACAGATACGCAGTATTTT.

The rearrangement uses TRBV5-1 and TRBJ1-4; D is unresolved. The CDR3 extends over 16 amino acids. Germline V CDR1 and CDR2: SGHRS, YFSETQ. Between the trimmed V and J ends, which lost 0 bases and 2 bases, there was a span of 11 bases. CDR3 sequence: CASSLEGWITNEKLFF. Here the CDR3 DNA reads TGCGCCAGCAGCTTGGAAGGATGGATTACTAATGAAAAACTGTTTTTT.

This clonotype was picked up many times. This chain connects TRBV6-2 or TRBV6-3 to TRBJ2-3, with D perhaps TRBD1 (5 bases). V lost 5 bases, J lost 4 bases, and 25 bases lay in between. The CDR3 sequence is 18 residues long. Germline V gene lookup returns CDR1 MNHEY and CDR2 SVGEGT. CDR3 bases: TGTGCCAGCAGTCCCTTCCTTCCCAGGGTCGACCGTCCAGATACGCAGTATTTT. It is translated as CASSPFLPRVDRPDTQYF.

This clonotype was found a few times. The chain links TRBV15 to TRBJ2-1, with D hard to call. The CDR3 runs 16 residues. The V gene's germline CDR1 is LNHNV and CDR2 YYDKDF (reference sequence). V shed 3 bases and J shed 0 bases, with 12 bases lying between them. CDR3 residues: CATSRASTSSYNEQFF. In DNA, the CDR3 is TGTGCCACCAGCAGGGCCAGCACGAGCTCCTACAATGAGCAGTTCTTC.

This clonotype has a single count. This rearrangement joins TRBV4-1 to TRBJ2-7; a weak D match, TRBD2 (5 bases). V gave up 1 base and J gave up 1 base, with 5 bases separating them. This CDR3 has 13 residues. Germline lookup yields CDR1 MGHRA and CDR2 YSYEKL. The CDR3 DNA follows: TGCGCCAGCAGCCAAGTAGCGTCCTACGAGCAGTACTTC. Translating gives CASSQVASYEQYF.

This clonotype was observed many times. The V and J genes are TRBV28 and TRBJ1-5; 10 bases are shared with TRBD1. Germline V gene sequence: CDR1 MDHEN, CDR2 SYDVKM. The CDR3 runs to 16 residues. The junction had 5 bases not matched to a gene; V was cut back by 3 bases and J by 3 bases. CDR3 in amino acids: CASSFVTGGLNQPQHF. CDR3 DNA: TGTGCCAGCAGTTTTGTGACAGGGGGCCTCAATCAGCCCCAGCATTTT.

Comment on this clonotype: Just one base apart from a much larger clone, this may be a read error. V gene TRBV27 combines with J gene TRBJ1-4; D might be TRBD1 (5 bases). Germline values: CDR1 MNHEY, CDR2 SMNVEV (reference sequence). V lost 7 bases and J lost 11, with 11 bases in between. CDR3 size: 11 residues. The CDR3 is CASKLGRKLFF. The CDR3 DNA reads TGTGCCAGCAAATTGGGACGTAAACTGTTTTTT.

This clonotype was seen ten or more times. The rearrangement joins TRBV19 to TRBJ2-1; 10 positions agree with TRBD2. The ends lost 9 bases at V and 0 bases at J; junction bases unmatched: 5. Germline CDR1 reads LNHDA; CDR2 reads SQIVND (reference sequence). The CDR3 spans 15 residues. CDR3 coding DNA: TGTGCCAGCAGCATAGCGGGAGGCTCCTACAATGAGCAGTTCTTC. The encoded protein is CASSIAGGSYNEQFF.

This sequence joins TRBV7-3 and TRBJ2-2, with 7 bases fitting TRBD2. CDR1 and CDR2 from the germline V gene are SGHTA and FQGTGA. With V trimmed by 5 bases and J by 9 bases, 12 bases remained unmatched. This CDR3 comprises 15 residues. CDR3 DNA sequence: TGTGCCAGCAGCCCCCTCGGGACTACTCGCCGGGAGCTGTTTTTT. As protein: CASSPLGTTRRELFF.

This clonotype has ten or more counts. This chain joins TRBV28 and TRBJ2-7; 7 nucleotides agree with TRBD2. V was clipped by 3 bases and J by 1 base; unmatched bases: 12. The V gene's germline CDR1 is MDHEN and CDR2 SYDVKM. This CDR3 contains 17 residues. CDR3 residues: CASSFSTGLAESYEQYF. CDR3 nucleotide sequence: TGTGCCAGCAGTTTCTCCACGGGGCTAGCGGAGTCCTACGAGCAGTACTTC.

Remarks on this clonotype: At one end, the junction sequence differs from germline, possibly due to a read error. In DNA, the CDR3 is TGTGCCACCAAAAATCCGGGAGAACCTTCCTACAAAGAGCAGTTCTTC. Its translation is CATKNPGEPSYKEQFF. V gene TRBV6-2 or TRBV6-3 combines with J gene TRBJ2-1; TRBD2 might be the D (6 bases). This CDR3 is built from 16 residues. Germline CDR1 and CDR2: MNHEY and SVGEGT.

This clonotype was detected ten times or more. This chain connects TRBV12-3 or TRBV12-4 to TRBJ2-7; possibly TRBD2 for D (5 bases). Trimming stripped 2 bases from V and 1 base from J, with 18 bases between. This CDR3 has 17 amino acids. CDR3 DNA sequence: TGTGCCAGCAGTTTAAGTGGCGGCTATTGGACTTCCTACGAGCAGTACTTC. This codes for CASSLSGGYWTSYEQYF.

This clonotype showed up many times. The V gene is TRBV2, the J gene TRBJ2-7; D is unresolved. The CDR3 has 14 residues. Between the trimmed V and J ends, which lost 4 bases and 0 bases, there was a span of 10 bases. CDR1 and CDR2 from the germline V gene are SNHLY and FYNNEI. CDR3 amino acids: CASSARVFSYEQYF. The CDR3 DNA sequence: TGTGCCAGCAGTGCCCGGGTCTTCTCCTACGAGCAGTACTTC.

Here the CDR3 DNA reads TGTGCCAGCTCACCACCTCGGACTAGCGACGATGAGCAGTTCTTC. This gives the protein CASSPPRTSDDEQFF. The chain carries TRBV18 and TRBJ2-1; 9 nucleotides agree with TRBD2. Germline lookup yields CDR1 KGHSH and CDR2 LQKENI. V gave up 0 bases and J gave up 8 bases; unmatched junction bases: 5. This CDR3 has 15 residues.

This clonotype was recorded at least ten times. The chain is built from TRBV10-3 and TRBJ2-2; no firm D call. The V gene lost 2 bases and the J gene lost 4 bases, with 11 bases spanning the gap. The CDR3 runs 15 residues. From germline, CDR1 is ENHRY and CDR2 SYGVKD. CDR3 in DNA: TGTGCCATCAGTGAGCCTCAAGGAAGCACCGGGGAGCTGTTTTTT. Translating it yields CAISEPQGSTGELFF.

Many counts were recorded for this clonotype. The J gene is TRBJ1-4, the V gene TRBV30; 7 bases are a match to TRBD1. V shed 2 bases, J shed 7 bases, and the junction held 25 bases outside the gene matches. CDR3 length equals 20 residues. The germline V gene has CDR1 GTSNPN and CDR2 SVGIG (reference sequence). CDR3 region: CAWSNPLQGRGLVLREKLFF. DNA for the CDR3: TGTGCCTGGAGTAACCCCCTCCAAGGGAGGGGGCTTGTTTTGCGTGAAAAACTGTTTTTT.

The chain is built from TRBV27 and TRBJ2-1; D is possibly TRBD1 (5 bases). Germline CDR1 reads MNHEY; CDR2 reads SMNVEV (reference sequence). The ends were cut back, 0 bases at V and 3 bases at J, with 9 bases in the middle. The CDR3 has 15 amino acids. CDR3 residues: CASSLSQGGYNEQFF. CDR3 DNA sequence: TGTGCCAGCAGTTTATCTCAGGGCGGCTACAATGAGCAGTTCTTC.

This clonotype was observed many times. The chain recombines TRBV5-1 with TRBJ2-7; TRBD1 aligns across 9 bases. V gave up 4 bases and J gave up 0 bases; unmatched junction bases: 5. Germline V gene sequence: CDR1 SGHRS, CDR2 YFSETQ. The CDR3 has 15 residues. Written as DNA, the CDR3 is TGCGCCAGCAGCGACGGACAGGGGACCTCCTACGAGCAGTACTTC. It yields the protein CASSDGQGTSYEQYF.

This clonotype came up a few times. The V gene is TRBV18, the J gene TRBJ2-1, with 14 bases fitting TRBD2. V shed 3 bases, J shed 9 bases, and the junction held 4 bases outside the gene matches. The length of the CDR3 is 15 residues. Germline values: CDR1 KGHSH, CDR2 LQKENI. The CDR3 DNA reads as TGTGCCAGCTCACCTGGGACTAGCGGGAGAGGTGAGCAGTTCTTC. Encoded protein: CASSPGTSGRGEQFF.